Sequencing of this TCR beta chain was carried out in a study of vaccination effects on CD4 cells after COVID-19. The study's findings and limits: Healthy vaccinees had only 1 of 255 vaccine-induced clones cross-react with common cold coronaviruses. Clones of infection and vaccine origin contracted markedly late after vaccination.

ViraFEST expansion of antigen-specific CD4+ T cells with viral peptide pools preceded sequencing. After less than twelve days in culture, the CD4+ T cells were isolated. None of the vaccinated had previously contracted SARS-CoV-2, and their nucleocapsid antibodies tested negative. Peptides at roughly 10 ug/ml and IL-2 at about 9.8 IU/ml were added to 1.5 million to 2 million PBMC per well. IL-2 medium took the place of half the medium on both days 3 and 7. Using immunoSEQ multiplex PCR, the repertoire was profiled, and TCRdb retains in-frame clones only, with some absent. This sample has 20,000 to 30,000 clones; over 70% occur once, and the top ten carry over 9%. There are 13 residues in the CDR3. The V gene lost 6 bases and the J gene lost 4 bases, with 12 bases spanning the gap. In germline, CDR1 is MNHEY, CDR2 SVGAGI. A word on this clone: Its specificity is not known.

Source: CD4+ T cells from PBMCs cultured with HCoV-NL63 spike peptides, taken before COVID-19 vaccination. The chain is built from TRBV6-5 and TRBJ1-2, with D unclear. The source is a human donor who received a COVID-19 vaccine. In nucleotides, the CDR3 is TGTGCCAGCAGACCGTCGAAGGGCTATGGCTACACCTTC. Protein sequence: CASRPSKGYGYTF.